This TCR beta chain appears in the sequencing data of a study of shared clonotypes between healthy human individuals. Germline CDR1 reads SGHTA; CDR2 reads FQGNSA. The CDR3 has 13 residues. Trimming took 5 bases from V and 7 from J; bases not matched to a gene: 4. It was CD45RO-negative cells, positively selected for CCR7, that made up naive CD8 cells, with terminally differentiated effector memory CD45RA+ cells excluded. The assay was immunoSEQ multiplex PCR, and TCRdb's table has in-frame clones only and misses some. The sample has 2 million to 2.5 million clones, approximately 94% seen once. This sequence joins TRBV7-2 and TRBJ2-7; TRBD1 matches 11 bases. The specimen was naive CD8+ T cells from PBMCs. This TCR was sampled from a man aged 18 to 35 in good health. Some clones in this sample may be carry-over from other donors' samples. The CDR3 DNA reads TGTGCCAGCAGCGCGCGGGACAGGGGGGAGCAGTACTTC. It translates to CASSARDRGEQYF.